What follows is one TCR beta chain and its context. This sample is part of a study of blood T cell repertoires in COVID-19. About the study: T cells, B-cell-depleted T cells, or PBMCs supplied cDNA or gDNA.

In the original processing: Amplified reference gene primers provided the basis for estimating nucleated cell counts. The assay was immunoSEQ multiplex PCR, and TCRdb's table has in-frame clones only and misses some. The V and J calls and clone size come from that table; D and trimming were worked out from the DNA. The sample has 130,000 to 150,000 clones; 85% to 90% are singletons. CDR1 is LNHDA and CDR2 is SQIVND in the germline V gene (reference sequence). CDR3 length: 13 amino acids. Trimming pared 7 bases from V and 7 bases from J, leaving 16 bases between. The sequence was obtained from a woman between 55 and 75 years old with active COVID-19. The chain carries TRBV19 and TRBJ1-2; D may be TRBD1 (5 bases). The source material was peripheral blood. The CDR3, as DNA: TGTGCCAGTACCTTCATGGGGGGTTCTGGCTACACCTTC. This sequence encodes CASTFMGGSGYTF.